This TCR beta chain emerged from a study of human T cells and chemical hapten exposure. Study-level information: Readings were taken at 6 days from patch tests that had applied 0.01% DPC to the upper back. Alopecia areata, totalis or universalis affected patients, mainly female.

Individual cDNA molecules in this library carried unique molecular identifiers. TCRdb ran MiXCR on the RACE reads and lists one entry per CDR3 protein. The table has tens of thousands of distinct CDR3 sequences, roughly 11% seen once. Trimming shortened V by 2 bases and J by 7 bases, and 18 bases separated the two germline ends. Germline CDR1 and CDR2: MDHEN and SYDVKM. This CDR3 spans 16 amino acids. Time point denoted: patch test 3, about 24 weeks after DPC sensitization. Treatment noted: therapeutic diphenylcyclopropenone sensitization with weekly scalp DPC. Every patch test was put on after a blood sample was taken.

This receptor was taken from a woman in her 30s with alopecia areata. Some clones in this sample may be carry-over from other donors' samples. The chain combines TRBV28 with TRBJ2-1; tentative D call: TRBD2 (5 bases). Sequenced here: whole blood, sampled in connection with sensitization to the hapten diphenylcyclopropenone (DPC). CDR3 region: CASSLRNSLRRNEQFF. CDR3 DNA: TGTGCCAGCAGTTTACGGAACTCCCTCAGGAGGAATGAGCAGTTCTTC. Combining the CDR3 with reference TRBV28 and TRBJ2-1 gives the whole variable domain DVKVTQSSRYLVKRTGEKVFLECVQDMDHENMFWYRQDPGLGLRLIYFSYDVKMKEKGDIPEGYSVSREKKERFSLILESASTNQTSMYLCASSLRNSLRRNEQFFGPGTRLTVL.